The 7 T cell receptor beta chains given below trace back to one sample, sequenced in a study of blood T cell repertoires in COVID-19. Sequenced by immunoSEQ multiplex PCR; TCRdb stores in-frame clones only, minus some. The data hold more than 95,000 clones, with around 76% observed a single time. Sequencing was done on a sample of peripheral blood. These receptors were collected from a man between 60 and 70 years old with acute or convalescent COVID-19.

The sample holds a few counts of this clone. The chain employs TRBV5-1 and TRBJ2-7, with 8 nucleotides matching TRBD1. J lost 5 bases, V lost 4 bases, and 11 bases had no gene match. CDR1 and CDR2 from the germline V gene are SGHRS and YFSETQ. The CDR3 loop spans 15 amino acids. As DNA, the CDR3 is TGCGCCAGCAGCCCAGAGGACAGGGAGAGCCACGAGCAGTACTTC. Amino acids: CASSPEDRESHEQYF.

The V call is TRBV3-1 (or the pseudogene TRBV3-2), the J call TRBJ1-2, with D uncertain. The CDR3 extends over 15 amino acids. Between the trimmed V and J ends, which lost 1 base and 5 bases, there was a span of 14 bases. CDR1 is LGHDT, CDR2 YNNKEL, per germline (reference sequence). CDR3 coding DNA: TGTGCCAGCAGCCAAGTGTGGTCGGGAGGGTATGGCTACACCTTC. The encoded protein is CASSQVWSGGYGYTF.

This chain links TRBV19 with TRBJ1-1; 9 bases map to TRBD1. Germline-derived CDR1 and CDR2 are LNHDA and SQIVND (reference sequence). This CDR3 region has 14 residues. V was clipped by 4 bases and J by 11 bases; unmatched bases: 11. The CDR3 coding sequence is TGTGCCAGTAGTAACCATCGGGACAGGGTCAAGGCTTTCTTT. This gives the protein CASSNHRDRVKAFF. The full variable domain, in which reference TRBV19 and TRBJ1-1 provide the parts outside the CDR3, is DGGITQSPKYLFRKEGQNVTLSCEQNLNHDAMYWYRQDPGQGLRLIYYSQIVNDFQKGDIAEGYSVSREKKESFPLTVTSAQKNPTAFYLCASSNHRDRVKAFFGQGTRLTVV.

The rearrangement uses TRBV7-7 and TRBJ1-1; D unclear. The CDR3 is 13 amino acids. Trimming took 1 base from V and 5 from J, leaving 8 bases between them. Germline V gene data show CDR1 as SSHAT and CDR2 as FNYEAQ (reference sequence). CDR3 sequence (DNA): TGTGCCAGCAGCTTAGTGGCGGGGACTGAAGCTTTCTTT. Amino acid sequence: CASSLVAGTEAFF.

The V gene is TRBV18, the J gene TRBJ2-2; D is uncertain. The CDR3 is 14 amino acids. Between the trimmed V and J ends, which lost 4 bases and 7 bases, there was a span of 13 bases. Looked up from germline, CDR1 is KGHSH and CDR2 is LQKENI. The CDR3 DNA reads TGTGCCAGCTCACTGACACCAGCCGGCGGGGAGCTGTTTTTT. Translated, it gives CASSLTPAGGELFF.

The chain couples TRBV2 to TRBJ1-5; D might be TRBD1 (6 bases). The CDR3 consists of 14 residues. The V end was cut by 6 bases, the J end by 0 bases, with 9 bases between. CDR1 is SNHLY and CDR2 is FYNNEI in the germline V gene. The CDR3 sequence: CASSQQGSNQPQHF. CDR3 DNA: TGTGCCAGCAGCCAACAGGGTAGCAATCAGCCCCAGCATTTT. Supplemented by reference TRBV2 and TRBJ1-5, the full variable domain reads EPEVTQTPSHQVTQMGQEVILRCVPISNHLYFYWYRQILGQKVEFLVSFYNNEISEKSEIFDDQFSVERPDGSNFTLKIRSTKLEDSAMYFCASSQQGSNQPQHFGDGTRLSIL.

The CDR3 loop is CASSDLRESSYNEQFF. The CDR3 nucleotides are TGTGCCAGCAGTGATTTGCGGGAGAGCTCCTACAATGAGCAGTTCTTC. The genes are TRBV6-1 and TRBJ2-1, with 7 bases matching TRBD2. The CDR3 length is 16 residues. J was trimmed by 0 bases and V by 3 bases; bases with no gene match: 5. The germline gives CDR1 MNHNS, CDR2 SASEGT.